The source of this T cell receptor (beta chain) is a study of shared clonotypes between healthy human individuals (dated by TCRdb to 2019 to 2021). Regarding the complete study: The cohort included a few men and two women between 18 and 49 years of age. For each donor, three plates each were used for CD4 naive and CD4 memory, two plates were used for CD8 naive, and one plate was used for CD8 memory. The study deeply sequenced blood TCR repertoires of five healthy adults to estimate repertoire size and the extent of clonotype sharing between individuals. To increase sequencing depth and limit assay-specific biases, different laboratories used diverse techniques to prepare libraries and sequence TCR repertoires. Leukapheresis yielded between about 0.9 and 10 billion PBMCs per donor. The full study reports these points: Rarefaction of sorted-subset datasets indicated incomplete sequencing despite the large sequencing depth. Pairwise subsampling led to the expectation that sequencing depth would affect the degree of clonotype sharing among donors. Compared with non-shared clonotypes, the clonotypes found in all four sorted-subset donors had higher generation probabilities. Roughly 5.2% of naive CD4, 3.5% of naive CD8, 2% to 2.5% of memory CD4, and over 0.35% of memory CD8 clonotypes were shared across several donors. The small number of donors limited the genetic and exposure-history diversity represented. Sampling was restricted to blood, and TCR repertoires in tissues likely differ from the TCR repertoires found in blood. Naive subsets generally had larger estimated clonotype richness than memory subsets.

The donors were healthy, HIV-negative adults with no recently reported acute infections or vaccinations. Every donor was a Caucasian adult residing in Nashville, Tennessee, USA. Magnetic negative selection was used to enrich CD4+ T cells, after which naive cells were positively selected on CD45RA and the negative fraction became the memory subset. Blood was obtained by leukapheresis, after which PBMCs were separated by Ficoll-Histopaque density gradient centrifugation and cryopreserved in liquid nitrogen vapor phase. Purity and quantity of every magnetically sorted T cell population were checked by analytical flow cytometry. From each sorted fraction, genomic DNA was isolated and quantified by UV absorbance on a Nanodrop 2000c. Using the deep immunoSEQ assay, multiplex PCR amplified TCR CDR3 regions from genomic DNA. For each cell subset, the extracted genomic DNA was distributed evenly across all wells of several immunoSEQ 96-well plates, and each plate served as one replicate. For sorted subsets, about 220 ng of genomic DNA, equivalent to roughly 30,000 T cell genomes, went into each replicate PCR. Purified libraries were measured with a Qubit 3.0 fluorometer, size-checked on a Bioanalyzer 2100, and measured again with the KAPA Library Quantification kit. Every immunoSEQ 96-well plate was sequenced on a separate single-read 150-cycle Illumina NextSeq 550 flow cell. Regarding the original processing steps: Because the immunoSEQ output held only junctional sequences and lacked quality scores, the filtering could not match the filtering applied to full-length reads. To assign V/J genes and CDR3, sequences were annotated against IMGT germline references using PyIR, a Python wrapper for IgBLAST v1.9. Reads were removed for weak V/J assignments (E-value above 1e-6), missing CDR3, stop codons, out-of-frame junctions, or ambiguous translated residues. V3J clonotypes were defined by identical inferred V gene, J gene, and CDR3 amino acid sequence. The percentage overlap between two repertoires was calculated by dividing the number of shared unique clonotypes by the size of the smaller repertoire. Repertoire richness was assessed with RTK rarefaction, the Chao1 estimator, and Recon v2.1 estimates of unobserved clonotypes. Generation probabilities for all TCRbeta clonotypes obtained by the gDNA method from a handful of donors were computed using OLGA. This immuneACCESS table, as held by TCRdb, lists in-frame sequences with V and J called but not all clones. Of the missing ones, under half trace to an unresolved V gene in checked studies; the others have no known cause. The V and J calls and clone size were taken over from that table, and D and trimming were inferred from the DNA. Counted in this sample were about 2.3 million clones; over 90% of them appeared once. The top ten hold about 0.39% of the sample.

The count of this clone is one. What this receptor recognizes is not known. Base-call qualities are not available, and no considerably larger clone is one nucleotide away. The CDR3 covers 16 residues, taking in both the cysteine and the phenylalanine. Only the CDR3 DNA is retained, 48 bases long and in frame from the first base. CDR1 SGHNT and CDR2 YYREEE were looked up in the germline V gene (reference sequence). V is pruned by 3 bases and J by 5 bases, leaving 9 bases of the junction without a gene match. The receptor was isolated from a man aged 18-30 years in good health. Some clones in this sample may be carry-over from other donors' samples. Sequencing was done on a sample of naive CD4+ T cells from PBMCs. Explained via the paper, the cell subset or site label denotes: CD45RA+ positively selected. This receptor chain uses TRBV5-4 and TRBJ2-7; TRBD2 agrees with 12 junctional bases. In nucleotide form, the sequence is TGTGCCAGCAGCTCACCGACTAGCGGGAGAGTAAACGAGCAGTACTTC. This sequence encodes CASSSPTSGRVNEQYF.